The 21 T cell receptor beta chains in this list originate from one sample, sequenced in a study of OX40 agonist ivuxolimab in advanced cancers. This table comes from immunoSEQ multiplex PCR, and its TCRdb copy is limited to in-frame clones, with some not included. There are 70,000 to 80,000 clones in the sample; about 81% occur only once, and about 5% lies in the top ten. The sequenced sample was CD4+ or CD8+ T cells sorted from blood, obtained in a trial of the OX40 agonist ivuxolimab. The origin of the receptors is an adult with an advanced solid tumor such as melanoma, head and neck, liver or kidney cancer.

CDR3 coding DNA: TGTGCCTGGAGTGTTCATCGGGCCGAGCAGTTCTTC. The encoded protein is CAWSVHRAEQFF. The chain joins TRBV30 to TRBJ2-1; no definite D call. The germline V gene has CDR1 GTSNPN and CDR2 SVGIG (reference sequence). Trimming pared 0 bases from V and 10 bases from J, leaving 10 bases between. The CDR3 has 12 amino acids. Complete variable domain (other parts from reference TRBV30 and TRBJ2-1): SQTIHQWPATLVQPVGSPLSLECTVEGTSNPNLYWYRQAAGRGLQLLFYSVGIGQISSEVPQNLSASRPQDRQFILSSKKLLLSDSGFYLCAWSVHRAEQFFGPGTRLTVL.

The chain combines TRBV6-1 with TRBJ2-2; 12 bases match TRBD2. Trimming at V came to 7 bases and at J to 3 bases, leaving 3 bases not matched to a gene. The CDR3 covers 15 residues. Per the germline V gene, CDR1 is MNHNS and CDR2 is SASEGT. CDR3 sequence reads: CASNPSGGDTGELFF. In DNA form, the CDR3 reads TGTGCCAGCAATCCTAGCGGGGGGGACACCGGGGAGCTGTTTTTT.

The rearrangement uses TRBV15 and TRBJ1-2; no firm D call. The CDR3 has 12 amino acids. Germline V gene data show CDR1 as LNHNV and CDR2 as YYDKDF (reference sequence). The V and J ends lost 0 bases and 5 bases respectively, with 4 bases between them. The CDR3 loop reads CATSRDGYGYTF. In DNA form, the CDR3 reads TGTGCCACCAGCAGAGATGGGTATGGCTACACCTTC.

This clone is a singleton in its sample. The V and J genes are TRBV11-2 and TRBJ2-7; D may match TRBD1 or TRBD2 (6 bases each). The CDR3 spans 15 residues. Trimming removed 3 bases at V and 2 bases at J, with 14 bases between. CDR1 is SGHAT and CDR2 is FQNNGV in the germline V gene. The DNA of the CDR3 is TGTGCCAGCAGCTTTAGACAAGGGGGGACCTACGAGCAGTACTTC. It codes for CASSFRQGGTYEQYF.

This rearrangement joins TRBV6-1 to TRBJ2-6; D may be TRBD1 (6 bases). This CDR3 is built from 17 residues. Deletions cut 1 base from V and 0 bases from J, with 10 bases between. In germline, CDR1 is MNHNS, CDR2 SASEGT. The CDR3 region has the DNA TGTGCCAGCAGTGAAGGACAGGCTTACTCTGGGGCCAACGTCCTGACTTTC. Residues: CASSEGQAYSGANVLTF.

This clone was observed a handful of times. V gene TRBV11-2 combines with J gene TRBJ1-1, with D possibly being TRBD1 (5 bases). The CDR3 has 13 amino acids. Germline V gives CDR1 SGHAT, CDR2 FQNNGV. The V and J ends lost 3 bases and 7 bases respectively, with 12 bases between them. In DNA form, the CDR3 reads TGTGCCAGCAGCTTGAACAGGCGCTTTGAAGCTTTCTTT. Protein sequence: CASSLNRRFEAFF.

This chain connects TRBV7-3 to TRBJ2-5; perhaps D is TRBD1 or TRBD2 (5 bases each). The CDR3 consists of 14 residues. Germline V lookup: CDR1 SGHTA, CDR2 FQGTGA. The V and J ends lost 4 bases and 7 bases respectively, with 16 bases between them. The chain's CDR3 is CASSSGLDQGTQYF. Here the CDR3 DNA reads TGTGCCAGCAGCTCCGGACTTGACCAGGGGACCCAGTACTTC. The entire variable domain, with the rest obtained from reference TRBV7-3 and TRBJ2-5, is as follows: GAGVSQTPSNKVTEKGKYVELRCDPISGHTALYWYRQSLGQGPEFLIYFQGTGAADDSGLPNDRFFAVRPEGSVSTLKIQRTERGDSAVYLCASSSGLDQGTQYFGPGTRLLVL.

This clone was counted between two and nine times. The rearrangement joins TRBV14 to TRBJ2-3; D ambiguous. Germline V lookup: CDR1 SGHDN, CDR2 FVKESK. Deletions cut 0 bases from V and 1 base from J, with 11 bases between. CDR3 length: 16 residues. The CDR3 bases are TGTGCCAGCAGCCAAGAAAAGGGTTTCGGCACAGATACGCAGTATTTT. This gives the protein CASSQEKGFGTDTQYF.

J is TRBJ2-1 and V is TRBV7-7; D not resolved. The germline gives CDR1 SSHAT, CDR2 FNYEAQ (reference sequence). V gave up 2 bases and J gave up 0 bases, with 8 bases separating them. The length of the CDR3 is 15 residues. The CDR3 DNA sequence: TGTGCCAGCAGCTTAAAGGCAAGCTCCTACAATGAGCAGTTCTTC. Its translation: CASSLKASSYNEQFF.

The CDR3 loop is CASSLNRGGTEAFF. The CDR3 DNA is TGTGCCAGCAGCTTAAACAGGGGCGGCACTGAAGCTTTCTTT. The rearrangement links TRBV11-2 to TRBJ1-1, with 7 bases that match TRBD1. V trimming: 2 bases; J trimming: 4 bases; junction bases outside the gene matches: 4. This CDR3 has 14 residues. The germline V gene has CDR1 SGHAT and CDR2 FQNNGV.

The rearrangement links TRBV7-8 to TRBJ1-2; 7 bases fit TRBD1. The CDR3 sequence is 13 residues long. Germline V gene sequence: CDR1 SGHVS, CDR2 FQNEAQ. Trimming took 6 bases from V and 7 from J; bases not matched to a gene: 8. This CDR3 reads CASSPSGGSGYTF. In DNA form, the CDR3 reads TGTGCCAGCAGTCCATCAGGGGGAAGTGGCTACACCTTC.

The rearrangement links TRBV2 to TRBJ2-7; D ambiguous. The V and J ends lost 5 bases and 4 bases respectively, with 6 bases between them. Germline V gene lookup returns CDR1 SNHLY and CDR2 FYNNEI. This CDR3 has 11 residues. DNA of the CDR3: TGTGCCAGCAGTTACCAATACGAGCAGTACTTC. It codes for CASSYQYEQYF.

This clone was observed many times. The chain recombines TRBV18 with TRBJ2-7; the match to TRBD1 covers 9 bases. CDR3 length equals 15 residues. Germline-derived CDR1 and CDR2 are KGHSH and LQKENI. With 2 bases clipped from V and 1 base from J, the junction kept 3 bases outside the gene matches. CDR3 protein: CASSPGTGISYEQYF. In DNA, the CDR3 is TGTGCCAGCTCACCAGGGACAGGGATTTCCTACGAGCAGTACTTC.

The rearrangement joins TRBV6-1 to TRBJ1-6, with D possibly being TRBD1 (5 bases). Trimming took 2 bases from V and 5 from J, leaving 10 bases between them. Germline-derived CDR1 and CDR2 are MNHNS and SASEGT. The CDR3 covers 15 residues. The CDR3 DNA is TGTGCCAGCAGTGAATTTGACAGAGATAATTCACCCCTCCACTTT. Its translation: CASSEFDRDNSPLHF.

V gene TRBV29-1 combines with J gene TRBJ2-1, with a possible D match to TRBD1 (5 bases). CDR1 and CDR2 from the germline V gene are SQVTM and ANQGSEA. V was clipped by 5 bases and J by 0 bases, with 14 bases between them. This CDR3 has 15 residues. CDR3 nucleotide sequence: TGCAGCGTTAAGGGGTACCCCAGCTCCTACAATGAGCAGTTCTTC. This codes for CSVKGYPSSYNEQFF.

The CDR3 loop reads CASSQDSDITTGELFF. As DNA, the CDR3 is TGCGCCAGCAGCCAAGACTCGGACATCACCACCGGGGAGCTGTTTTTT. V and J are TRBV4-3 and TRBJ2-2, with D possibly matching TRBD1 (5 bases). The CDR3 covers 16 residues. The V gene lost 0 bases and the J gene lost 4 bases, with 12 bases spanning the gap. The germline V gene has CDR1 LGHNA and CDR2 YSLEER.

The chain joins TRBV4-1 to TRBJ2-2, with D perhaps matching TRBD1 (5 bases). Germline V lookup: CDR1 MGHRA, CDR2 YSYEKL. V was clipped by 1 base and J by 6 bases, with 9 bases between them. The CDR3 runs 14 residues. CDR3 DNA: TGCGCCAGCAGCCAAGTAAGGGGTTCCGGGGAGCTGTTTTTT. Translating it yields CASSQVRGSGELFF.

The gene calls are TRBV5-1 and TRBJ2-5, with D tentatively TRBD1 (7 bases). CDR1 SGHRS and CDR2 YFSETQ come from the germline V gene. Trimming pared 0 bases from V and 11 bases from J, leaving 23 bases between. The CDR3 extends over 16 amino acids. The CDR3 DNA sequence: TGCGCCAGCAGCTTGGCCGTGCGGGACAGTTCCCTCAAGCAGTACTTC. This gives the protein CASSLAVRDSSLKQYF.

The rearrangement links TRBV7-2 to TRBJ2-5; 7 bases match TRBD1. The V gene end was trimmed by 5 bases and the J gene end by 4 bases; junction bases not matched to a gene: 4. Per germline, CDR1 SGHTA and CDR2 FQGNSA. This CDR3 is 13 amino acids long. The CDR3 region is CASSAQGRETQYF. The CDR3 DNA reads as TGTGCCAGCAGCGCACAGGGGCGAGAGACCCAGTACTTC.

The chain has TRBV5-1 and TRBJ1-2; D remains ambiguous. Looked up from germline, CDR1 is SGHRS and CDR2 is YFSETQ. The V and J ends lost 1 base and 6 bases respectively, with 7 bases between them. The CDR3 has 12 residues. The CDR3 DNA is TGCGCCAGCAGCTTGCCCAGCGATGGCTACACCTTC. Translating it yields CASSLPSDGYTF.

This rearrangement joins TRBV2 to TRBJ2-5, with 13 bases aligning to TRBD2. The CDR3 runs 17 residues. The V and J ends lost 1 base and 2 bases, in that order; junction bases with no gene match: 4. Germline CDR1 and CDR2: SNHLY and FYNNEI. In DNA, the CDR3 is TGTGCCAGCAGTGAAGGACTAGCGGGGGGCGGACAAGAGACCCAGTACTTC. This encodes CASSEGLAGGGQETQYF. The full variable domain, its missing parts supplied by reference TRBV2 and TRBJ2-5, is EPEVTQTPSHQVTQMGQEVILRCVPISNHLYFYWYRQILGQKVEFLVSFYNNEISEKSEIFDDQFSVERPDGSNFTLKIRSTKLEDSAMYFCASSEGLAGGGQETQYFGPGTRLLVL.